The sequence of this T cell receptor (beta chain) was determined in a study of radiation and T cells in renal cell carcinoma. Study-level background: Nephrectomy followed 15 Gy stereotactic body radiation by 4 weeks. Overall study findings and caveats: No pretreatment tumor biopsies were available for baseline clonotypes. Top tumor clonotypes rose in blood 2 weeks post-radiation, then contracted.

CDR3 length: 15 amino acids. The J segment lost 9 bases and the V segment lost 5 bases, leaving 6 bases of the junction unmatched. The germline V gene has CDR1 MNHEY and CDR2 SVGAGI. Documented time point: baseline pretreatment blood. The treatment here: 15 Gy SBRT to primary tumor, nephrectomy 4 weeks later. Clear cell pathology was present in this patient's renal cell carcinoma. Measured with immunoSEQ multiplex PCR; TCRdb has only the in-frame clones, and not every one. The data show tens of thousands of clones, about 83% seen once. The table lists this clone with a count of one. Antigen specificity is unknown.

Sequencing was performed on blood, taken from a patient whose treatment included radiotherapy and nephrectomy. The sequence was collected from an older woman with renal cell carcinoma. The rearrangement links TRBV6-5 to TRBJ2-3; TRBD2 matches 15 bases. For the CDR3, the DNA is TGTGCCAGCAGTCCCGGACTAGCGGGAGGGCCCACGCAGTATTTT. Translation gives CASSPGLAGGPTQYF.